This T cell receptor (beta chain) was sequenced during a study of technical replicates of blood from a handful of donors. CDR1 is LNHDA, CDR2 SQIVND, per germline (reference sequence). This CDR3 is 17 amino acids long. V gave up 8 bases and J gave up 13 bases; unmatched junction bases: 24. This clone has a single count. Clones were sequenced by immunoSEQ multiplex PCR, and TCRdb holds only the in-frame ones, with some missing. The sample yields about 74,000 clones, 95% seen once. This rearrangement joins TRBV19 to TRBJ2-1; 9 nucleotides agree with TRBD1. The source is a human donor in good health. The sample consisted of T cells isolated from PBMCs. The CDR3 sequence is CASRTPGQGERARVQFF. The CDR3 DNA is TGTGCCAGTCGTACCCCGGGACAGGGAGAAAGAGCTAGGGTACAGTTCTTC.